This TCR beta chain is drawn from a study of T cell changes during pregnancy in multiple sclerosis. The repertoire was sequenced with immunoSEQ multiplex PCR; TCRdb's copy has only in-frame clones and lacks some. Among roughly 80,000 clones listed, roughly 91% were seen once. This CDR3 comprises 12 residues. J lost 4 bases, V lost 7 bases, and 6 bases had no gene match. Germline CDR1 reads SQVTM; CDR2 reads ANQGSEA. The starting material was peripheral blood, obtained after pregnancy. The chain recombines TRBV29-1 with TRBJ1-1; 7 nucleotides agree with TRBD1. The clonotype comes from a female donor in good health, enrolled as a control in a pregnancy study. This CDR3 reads CSARSGGTEAFF. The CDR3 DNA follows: TGCAGCGCCCGATCAGGGGGCACTGAAGCTTTCTTT.